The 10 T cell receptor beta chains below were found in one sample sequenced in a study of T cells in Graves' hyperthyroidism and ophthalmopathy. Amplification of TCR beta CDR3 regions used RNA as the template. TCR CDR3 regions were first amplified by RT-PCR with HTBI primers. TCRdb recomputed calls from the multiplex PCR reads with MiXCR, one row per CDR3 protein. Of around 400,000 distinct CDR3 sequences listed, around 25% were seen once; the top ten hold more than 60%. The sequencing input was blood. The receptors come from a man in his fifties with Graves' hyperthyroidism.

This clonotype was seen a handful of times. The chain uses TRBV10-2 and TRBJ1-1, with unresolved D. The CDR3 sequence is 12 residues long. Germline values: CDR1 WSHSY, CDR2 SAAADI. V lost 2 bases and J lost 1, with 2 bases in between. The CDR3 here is CASSERNTEAFF. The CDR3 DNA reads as TGCGCCAGCAGTGAGCGGAACACTGAAGCTTTCTTT.

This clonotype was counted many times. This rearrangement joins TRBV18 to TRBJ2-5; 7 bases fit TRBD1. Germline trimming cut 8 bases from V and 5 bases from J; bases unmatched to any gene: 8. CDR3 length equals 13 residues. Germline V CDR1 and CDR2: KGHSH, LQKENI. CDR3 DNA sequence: TGTGCCAGCAGACGGGACAGCTCTGAGACCCAGTACTTC. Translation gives CASRRDSSETQYF.

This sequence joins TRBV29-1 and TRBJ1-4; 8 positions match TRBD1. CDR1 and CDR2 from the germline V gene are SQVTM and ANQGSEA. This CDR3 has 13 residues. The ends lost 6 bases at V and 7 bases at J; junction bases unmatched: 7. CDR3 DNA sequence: TGCAGCGTGAACAGGGGGGTCGGTGAAAAACTGTTTTTT. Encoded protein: CSVNRGVGEKLFF.

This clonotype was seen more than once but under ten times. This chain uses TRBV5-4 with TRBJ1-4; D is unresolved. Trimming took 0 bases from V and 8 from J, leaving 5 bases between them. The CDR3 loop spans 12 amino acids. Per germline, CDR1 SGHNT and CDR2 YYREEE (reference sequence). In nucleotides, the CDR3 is TGTGCCAGCAGCTTGGTAAACGAAAAACTGTTTTTT. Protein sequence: CASSLVNEKLFF.

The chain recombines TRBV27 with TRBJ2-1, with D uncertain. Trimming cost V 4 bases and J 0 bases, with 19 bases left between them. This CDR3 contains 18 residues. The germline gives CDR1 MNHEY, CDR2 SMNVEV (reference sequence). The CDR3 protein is CASSSWGFHGSSYNEQFF. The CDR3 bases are TGTGCCAGCAGTTCATGGGGTTTTCACGGATCCTCCTACAATGAGCAGTTCTTC.

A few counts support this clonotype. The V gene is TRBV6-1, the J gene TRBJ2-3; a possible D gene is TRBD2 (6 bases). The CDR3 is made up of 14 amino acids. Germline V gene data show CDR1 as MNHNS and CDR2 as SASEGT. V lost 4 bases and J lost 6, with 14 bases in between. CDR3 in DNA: TGTGCCAGCAGTGTGACTAGTACGAGGGATACGCAGTATTTT. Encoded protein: CASSVTSTRDTQYF.

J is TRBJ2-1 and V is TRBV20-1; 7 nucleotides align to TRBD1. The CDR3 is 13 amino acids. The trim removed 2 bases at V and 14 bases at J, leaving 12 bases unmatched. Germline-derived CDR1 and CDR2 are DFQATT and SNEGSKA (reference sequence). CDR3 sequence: CSARPNQGERKFF. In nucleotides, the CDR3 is TGCAGTGCTAGACCAAACCAGGGGGAGAGGAAGTTCTTC.

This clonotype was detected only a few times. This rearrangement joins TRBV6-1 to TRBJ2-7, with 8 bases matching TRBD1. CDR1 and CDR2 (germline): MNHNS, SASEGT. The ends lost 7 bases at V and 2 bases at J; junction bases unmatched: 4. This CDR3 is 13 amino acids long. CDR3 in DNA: TGTGCCAGCACCAAGGACAGGGCCTACGAGCAGTACTTC. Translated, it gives CASTKDRAYEQYF.

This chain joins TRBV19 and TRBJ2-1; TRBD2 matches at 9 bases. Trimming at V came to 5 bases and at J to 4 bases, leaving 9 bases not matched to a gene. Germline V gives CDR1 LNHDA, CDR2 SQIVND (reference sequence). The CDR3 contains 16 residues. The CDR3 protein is CASSHLAGSGYNEQFF. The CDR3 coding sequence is TGTGCCAGTAGTCACCTAGCGGGGTCGGGGTACAATGAGCAGTTCTTC.

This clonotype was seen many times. CDR3 sequence (DNA): TGTGCCAGCAGTGAAATTTTCCGGGAGTCAGATACGCAGTATTTT. Translated: CASSEIFRESDTQYF. V usage is TRBV2 and J usage is TRBJ2-3; TRBD2 might be the D (6 bases). Trimming took off 2 bases at V and 4 bases at J, with 13 bases between the two ends. The V gene's germline CDR1 is SNHLY and CDR2 FYNNEI. The CDR3 runs to 15 residues.